The rows below give T cell receptor beta chains drawn from one sample of a study of blood T cell repertoires in COVID-19. Assay: immunoSEQ multiplex PCR; the TCRdb copy retains only in-frame clones and omits some. The top ten clones hold roughly 21% of a sample with a few hundred thousand clones, 80% to 90% of them seen once. Sequenced sample: peripheral blood. The receptors here all came from a man aged 25-40 years with active or convalescent COVID-19. CDR3s include the opening cysteine and the closing phenylalanine or tryptophan. A D gene is named only where the DNA matches it firmly. Clone sizes are given selectively: once, few, many, or a class where the clone is expanded.

.,TRBV19,TRBJ2-3,.,CASNEESYTDTQYF,TGTGCCAGTAACGAGGAGTCTTACACAGATACGCAGTATTTT
.,TRBV3-1/TRBV3-2,TRBJ2-7,TRBD2,CASSPTQRGQNEQYF,TGTGCCAGCAGCCCAACACAGCGGGGGCAGAACGAGCAGTACTTC
.,TRBV12-3/TRBV12-4,TRBJ1-1,.,CASSRKNTEAFF,TGTGCCAGCAGCAGAAAGAACACTGAAGCTTTCTTT
.,TRBV10-3,TRBJ1-5,.,CAISEAGLSNQPQHF,TGTGCCATCAGTGAGGCAGGGTTGAGCAATCAGCCCCAGCATTTT
.,TRBV3-1/TRBV3-2,TRBJ2-2,TRBD2,CAGVLTSVMAGELFF,TGTGCCGGGGTACTAACTAGCGTGATGGCCGGGGAGCTGTTTTTT
few,TRBV7-9,TRBJ2-7,TRBD2,CASSFGSGVSDEQYF,TGTGCCAGCAGCTTTGGTAGCGGGGTGTCCGACGAGCAGTACTTC
.,TRBV9,TRBJ2-7,.,CASSVEGVQREQYF,TGTGCCAGCAGCGTTGAGGGTGTCCAGCGCGAGCAGTACTTC
.,TRBV2,TRBJ2-1,TRBD2,CASSPQTSGGNEQFF,TGTGCCAGCAGTCCACAGACTAGCGGGGGCAATGAGCAGTTCTTC
.,TRBV5-1,TRBJ2-7,.,CASSLGQIGYEQYF,TGCGCCAGCAGCTTGGGACAGATCGGCTACGAGCAGTACTTC
.,TRBV13,TRBJ2-1,TRBD1,CASSKPGQGTYNEQFF,TGTGCCAGCAGCAAACCGGGACAGGGGACCTACAATGAGCAGTTCTTC
.,TRBV6-6,TRBJ2-7,TRBD1,CASTQSGTGDNEQYF,TGTGCCAGCACCCAGTCCGGGACAGGGGACAACGAGCAGTACTTC
few,TRBV6-5,TRBJ1-1,.,CASTQRGGSGTEAFF,TGTGCCAGCACCCAAAGGGGCGGGAGCGGGACTGAAGCTTTCTTT
once,TRBV7-2,TRBJ2-3,.,CASSLSADTQYF,TGTGCCAGCAGCTTATCAGCAGATACGCAGTATTTT
.,TRBV19,TRBJ1-5,TRBD1,CASSSRTGLHSNQPQHF,TGTGCCAGTAGTTCAAGGACAGGACTCCATAGCAATCAGCCCCAGCATTTT
once,TRBV18,TRBJ2-3,TRBD2,CASRSTSGGSTDTQYF,TGTGCCAGCCGATCGACTAGCGGGGGGTCAACAGATACGCAGTATTTT
.,TRBV12-3/TRBV12-4,TRBJ2-7,TRBD2,CASSPIGGYEQYF,TGTGCCAGCAGTCCTATCGGGGGGTACGAGCAGTACTTC
.,TRBV12-5,TRBJ2-1,.,CASGLGSAALNEQFF,TGTGCTAGTGGTTTAGGTAGCGCCGCACTAAATGAGCAGTTCTTC
.,TRBV3-1/TRBV3-2,TRBJ1-3,.,CASSQPGSGNTIYF,TGTGCCAGCAGCCAACCAGGGTCTGGAAACACCATATATTTT
.,TRBV10-3,TRBJ2-7,TRBD1,CAISDSLGTGGSYEQYF,TGTGCCATCAGTGACTCATTAGGGACAGGGGGTTCCTACGAGCAGTACTTC
.,TRBV2,TRBJ1-1,.,CATGDGSYTEAFF,TGTGCCACGGGGGACGGATCCTACACTGAAGCTTTCTTT